A single sample gave rise to the 25 T cell receptor beta chains below, sequenced in a study of metastatic and nonmetastatic thyroid tumors. Patients were all untreated before their thyroid surgery. MiXCR re-clonotyped the PCR reads for TCRdb. The sample includes about 25,000 clones, around a fifth of them seen just once. Material: blood. The receptors originated from a male donor with papillary thyroid cancer or a benign thyroid nodule (not recorded which). Some clones in this sample may be carry-over from other donors' samples.

This clone was counted ten times or more. The V gene is TRBV27, the J gene TRBJ1-4; TRBD1 agrees at 7 bases. Germline CDR1 MNHEY, CDR2 SMNVEV (reference sequence). This CDR3 is 15 amino acids long. V dropped 4 bases and J dropped 3; count of bases not matched to a gene: 5. The CDR3 nucleotides read TGTGCCAGCAGTTCCACAGGGGTGGCTAATGAAAAACTGTTTTTT. As protein: CASSSTGVANEKLFF.

This clone has only a few counts. The chain is built from TRBV28 and TRBJ2-7, with D unresolved. The CDR3 runs 14 residues. The germline V gene has CDR1 MDHEN and CDR2 SYDVKM. V was trimmed by 6 bases and J by 6 bases, leaving 18 bases between them. CDR3 in amino acids: CASSPSGVKVEQYF. CDR3 in DNA: TGTGCCAGCAGCCCCTCTGGGGTAAAGGTCGAGCAGTACTTC.

This clone was detected ten times or more. This chain uses TRBV28 with TRBJ2-7; tentatively, D is TRBD1 or TRBD2 (6 bases each). The CDR3 contains 15 residues. The V end was cut by 8 bases, the J end by 6 bases, with 23 bases between. The germline V gene encodes CDR1 MDHEN and CDR2 SYDVKM. The CDR3 DNA is TGTGCCAGCGCCCTAAGGGGGGCGAAGGGCCTCGAGCAGTACTTC. Translated: CASALRGAKGLEQYF.

This clone came up many times. V usage is TRBV7-9 and J usage is TRBJ2-6; D remains ambiguous. Germline V gives CDR1 SEHNR, CDR2 FQNEAQ (reference sequence). The V and J ends lost 1 base and 1 base respectively, with 17 bases between them. The CDR3 totals 19 residues. CDR3 DNA: TGTGCCAGCAGCTTAGAGCCGAGTAGCTGGACGTCTGGGGCCAACGTCCTGACTTTC. Translation gives CASSLEPSSWTSGANVLTF.

Regarding this clone: The missing conserved phenylalanine or tryptophan at the end of this CDR3 makes a read error likely. This sequence joins TRBV4-2 and TRBJ1-1, with no clear D. The CDR3 extends over 15 amino acids. From germline, CDR1 is LGHNA and CDR2 YNFKEQ. V shed 0 bases and J shed 0 bases, with 8 bases lying between them. In DNA, the CDR3 is TGTGCCAGCAGCCAAGATCCTGGTGTGAACACTGAAGCTTTCCTT. Translating it yields CASSQDPGVNTEAFL.

This clone rates as medium-sized. J is TRBJ2-1 and V is TRBV20-1, with a weak D call TRBD2 (6 bases). CDR1 is DFQATT, CDR2 SNEGSKA, per germline (reference sequence). This CDR3 is built from 17 residues. V shed 0 bases and J shed 0 bases, with 15 bases lying between them. The CDR3: CSARDDGAGGSYNEQFF. The CDR3 nucleotides read TGCAGTGCTAGAGATGATGGAGCGGGTGGCTCCTACAATGAGCAGTTCTTC.

This clone was seen many times. The chain joins TRBV28 to TRBJ1-1, with unresolved D. CDR3 size: 16 residues. V was cut by 7 bases and J by 6 bases, with 24 bases left in between. Germline assignment: CDR1 MDHEN and CDR2 SYDVKM. For the CDR3, the DNA is TGTGCCAGCACCGATCCCCGTGGACCGACTAATCCTGAAGCTTTCTTT. This sequence encodes CASTDPRGPTNPEAFF.

Many counts were recorded for this clone. V is TRBV7-9 and J is TRBJ2-7, with D possibly being TRBD1 (6 bases). The CDR3 contains 14 residues. V gave up 7 bases and J gave up 3 bases, with 16 bases separating them. Per the germline V gene, CDR1 is SEHNR and CDR2 is FQNEAQ (reference sequence). The CDR3 DNA is TGTGCCAGCACCATAGGGTCGACAGGCTACGAGCAGTACTTC. Its translation is CASTIGSTGYEQYF.

This clone appeared many times. This same CDR3 is encoded by further DNA sequences in the sample. This chain joins TRBV7-6 and TRBJ2-2; D ambiguous. Germline loops: CDR1 SGHVS, CDR2 FNYEAQ. The CDR3 has 14 amino acids. V gave up 5 bases and J gave up 5 bases, with 12 bases separating them. The CDR3 DNA follows: TGTGCCAGCAGCAGTACGACGGTTACCGGGGAGCTGTTTTTT. Protein product: CASSSTTVTGELFF.

This clone was seen at least ten times. The genes are TRBV6-5 and TRBJ1-2; weak D call: TRBD1 (6 bases). Trimming removed 2 bases at V and 8 bases at J, with 9 bases between. The CDR3 loop spans 12 amino acids. Germline V gene lookup returns CDR1 MNHEY and CDR2 SVGAGI. The CDR3 nucleotides are TGTGCCAGCAGTTACCCGCAGGGGGGCTACACCTTC. Protein sequence: CASSYPQGGYTF.

This clone was counted at least ten times. The gene calls are TRBV5-1 and TRBJ2-7; D remains unclear. The CDR3 contains 12 residues. Looked up from germline, CDR1 is SGHRS and CDR2 is YFSETQ. V lost 0 bases and J lost 12, with 13 bases in between. The CDR3 DNA is TGCGCCAGCAGCTTGGATTCGGCGAAATGGTACTTC. Protein sequence: CASSLDSAKWYF.

The V call is TRBV20-1, the J call TRBJ2-1; D may be TRBD2 (6 bases). The CDR3 has 15 residues. V dropped 0 bases and J dropped 12 bases, with 21 bases sitting between them. Germline CDR1 reads DFQATT; CDR2 reads SNEGSKA (reference sequence). CDR3 residues: CSARDFYAGYNVQFF. The CDR3 nucleotides read TGCAGTGCTAGAGATTTCTACGCGGGATACAACGTGCAGTTCTTC.

This clone is labeled as medium-sized (0.01 to 0.1%). This chain uses TRBV11-3 with TRBJ1-6, with D possibly TRBD1 on 6 matching bases. CDR1 SGHNT and CDR2 YENEEA come from the germline V gene. CDR3 size: 15 residues. V was clipped by 1 base and J by 9 bases, with 13 bases between them. The DNA of the CDR3 is TGTGCCAGCAGCTTAGGTCAGGGGACGAGTTCACCCCTCCACTTT. Translation: CASSLGQGTSSPLHF.

This clone was counted many times. This chain links TRBV5-1 with TRBJ1-3; a weak D match, TRBD1 (5 bases). Germline CDR1 is SGHRS and CDR2 is YFSETQ. Trimming pared 0 bases from V and 4 bases from J, leaving 11 bases between. The CDR3 has 15 residues. The CDR3, as DNA: TGCGCCAGCAGCTTGGTGGGGGGAACCGGAAACACCATATATTTT. Translating it yields CASSLVGGTGNTIYF.

This clone showed up many times. The chain couples TRBV20-1 to TRBJ2-5, with 8 bases that match TRBD1. The ends lost 4 bases at V and 1 base at J; junction bases unmatched: 2. The CDR3 is 13 residues long. Per the germline V gene, CDR1 is DFQATT and CDR2 is SNEGSKA (reference sequence). CDR3 protein: CSAKTGGQETQYF. The CDR3 DNA reads TGCAGTGCTAAAACAGGGGGCCAAGAGACCCAGTACTTC.

Note on this clone: The junction departs from germline at one end; a sequencing error may be responsible. The chain carries TRBV5-1 and TRBJ1-2, with TRBD1 identical over 8 bases. The CDR3 sequence is 14 residues long. CDR1 and CDR2 from the germline V gene are SGHRS and YFSETQ. CDR3 nucleotide sequence: TGCGCCAGCAGCACGGACAGGGCTAACTATCGCTACACCTTC. It codes for CASSTDRANYRYTF.

Of note for this clone: The CDR3 carries no conserved terminal phenylalanine or tryptophan, so it likely arises from a read error. This sequence joins TRBV14 and TRBJ2-1, with 8 bases that match TRBD2. CDR1 and CDR2 from the germline V gene are SGHDN and FVKESK. This CDR3 is built from 15 residues. This CDR3 reads CAISGQVAGYNEQFL. The DNA for the CDR3 is TGTGCCATCAGCGGGCAGGTAGCGGGGTACAATGAGCAGTTCCTC.

This clone was seen many times. The chain carries TRBV5-1 and TRBJ2-6, with D possibly being TRBD1 (6 bases). Trimming removed 0 bases at V and 3 bases at J, with 13 bases between. Per the germline V gene, CDR1 is SGHRS and CDR2 is YFSETQ. There are 17 residues in the CDR3. CDR3 coding DNA: TGCGCCAGCAGCTTGGGGCAGGGGAGCTTTGGGGCCAACGTCCTGACTTTC. Residues: CASSLGQGSFGANVLTF.

V gene TRBV20-1 combines with J gene TRBJ1-2, with 8 bases matching TRBD1. Losses at the gene ends were 5 bases for V and 5 bases for J; bases not matched to a gene: 13. The CDR3 is made up of 15 amino acids. Germline V gives CDR1 DFQATT, CDR2 SNEGSKA (reference sequence). DNA of the CDR3: TGCAGTGCTCGAGGAAAGCGACAGGGGCTGTATGGCTACACCTTC. It codes for CSARGKRQGLYGYTF.

At least ten counts were recorded for this clone. A much larger clone differs by one base, so this may be a read error. Lacking the conserved final phenylalanine or tryptophan, this CDR3 likely reflects a read error. The rearrangement joins TRBV11-3 to TRBJ2-7; tentative D call: TRBD2 (5 bases). Germline V CDR1 and CDR2: SGHNT, YENEEA. V lost 0 bases to trimming and J lost 4 bases, with 13 bases between them. The CDR3 is 15 residues long. This CDR3 is CASSLDQGSGYEQYL. The CDR3 nucleotides are TGTGCCAGCAGCTTAGATCAAGGGAGTGGGTACGAGCAGTACCTC.

This clone was seen at least ten times. This chain links TRBV19 with TRBJ2-7, with D possibly being TRBD1 (6 bases). Germline CDR1 and CDR2: LNHDA and SQIVND (reference sequence). Trimming took off 7 bases at V and 2 bases at J, with 18 bases between the two ends. This CDR3 spans 15 amino acids. CDR3 sequence: CASKESGRGAYEQYF. DNA of the CDR3: TGTGCCAGTAAGGAGTCAGGCAGGGGAGCCTACGAGCAGTACTTC.

This clone was picked up many times. V gene TRBV4-1 combines with J gene TRBJ2-1; D gene unclear. Germline-derived CDR1 and CDR2 are MGHRA and YSYEKL. The length of the CDR3 is 15 residues. V was trimmed by 0 bases and J by 9 bases, leaving 15 bases between them. The CDR3 loop reads CASSQDRAGSGEQFF. DNA for the CDR3: TGCGCCAGCAGCCAAGATAGGGCAGGATCCGGTGAGCAGTTCTTC.

The table lists this clone with many counts. J is TRBJ2-5 and V is TRBV4-2, with 8 bases that match TRBD2. Germline trimming cut 0 bases from V and 1 base from J; bases unmatched to any gene: 1. The CDR3 is 15 residues long. CDR1 LGHNA and CDR2 YNFKEQ come from the germline V gene. DNA for the CDR3: TGTGCCAGCAGCCAAGACCGGGGGGGCCAAGAGACCCAGTACTTC. Translated, it gives CASSQDRGGQETQYF.

This clone was seen many times. The chain has TRBV27 and TRBJ2-3; D is ambiguous. Germline lookup yields CDR1 MNHEY and CDR2 SMNVEV (reference sequence). The CDR3 consists of 12 residues. V was pared by 6 bases and J by 5 bases, with 9 bases between. CDR3 nucleotides: TGTGCCAGCAGCTCCGCCGGAGATACGCAGTATTTT. Translating gives CASSSAGDTQYF.

This clone appeared many times. The genes are TRBV15 and TRBJ2-5; D remains ambiguous. The V gene lost 0 bases and the J gene lost 4 bases, with 3 bases spanning the gap. CDR1 LNHNV and CDR2 YYDKDF come from the germline V gene (reference sequence). The CDR3 spans 12 residues. CDR3 protein: CATSRDVETQYF. The CDR3 coding sequence is TGTGCCACCAGCAGAGATGTAGAGACCCAGTACTTC.